This T cell receptor beta chain was profiled in a study of T cells in Graves' hyperthyroidism and ophthalmopathy. This clonotype was recorded at least ten times. RNA transcripts yielded amplified TCR beta CDR3 regions. First-round RT-PCR targeting the TCR CDR3 was performed with the HTBI primer set. TCRdb used MiXCR to reprocess the multiplex PCR reads, holding one entry per CDR3 protein. The sample lists about 840,000 distinct CDR3 sequences; 38% were seen once. The V end was cut by 0 bases, the J end by 1 base, with 5 bases between. CDR3 length: 14 amino acids. CDR1 is SGDLS, CDR2 YYNGEE, per germline.

Sequenced: blood. This chain uses TRBV9 with TRBJ1-3; D gene ambiguous. This receptor was taken from a man between 18 and 29 years old with Graves' hyperthyroidism. CDR3: CASSVAQSGNTIYF. DNA of the CDR3: TGTGCCAGCAGCGTAGCTCAGTCTGGAAACACCATATATTTT.